This paragraph covers one TCR beta chain sequence. Its antigen is still unknown. PCR primers comprised 60 Vbeta and 13 Jbeta primers. TCRdb keeps only in-frame clones here, not all; method: immunoSEQ multiplex PCR. Found here are 160,000 or so clones, 70% to 85% of them singletons; the top ten hold more than 1.4%. This specimen comes from a study of cytomegalovirus exposure and HLA in healthy donors. From germline, CDR1 is MDHEN and CDR2 SYDVKM. CDR3 length: 16 amino acids. V lost 5 bases, J lost 4 bases, and 10 bases stayed unmatched. Study-wide results and caveats: Excluded: some indistinguishable V segments such as TRBV6-2 and TRBV6-3. Highly shared variants forming one cluster were likely a sequencing artifact. The study found most TCR sequences rare, yet found some public TCRs in many donors. Clonal expansion was found to be greater in HLA-associated TCR beta chains than in equally common others in a later analysis.

The clonotype originates from a male donor in good health and CMV-seronegative. Material for sequencing was PBMCs. The chain is built from TRBV28 and TRBJ2-7, with 11 bases matching TRBD1. As DNA, the CDR3 is TGTGCCAGCAGTCCTCCTCGAGGACAGGGGGCGTACGAGCAGTACTTC. It translates to CASSPPRGQGAYEQYF.